This T cell receptor (beta chain) was obtained from a study of control samples from healthy donors and cancer patients. Germline trimming cut 5 bases from V and 0 bases from J; bases unmatched to any gene: 32. Per the germline V gene, CDR1 is LNHDA and CDR2 is SQIVND (reference sequence). The CDR3 loop spans 24 amino acids. The protocol was immunoSEQ multiplex PCR, while the TCRdb copy is restricted to in-frame clones and leaves out a portion. Among 100,000 to 150,000 clones, around 87% were seen once, and the ten largest hold around 9%. The sequence came from a man aged 35-49 years in good health. The specimen sequenced was blood. The V call is TRBV19, the J call TRBJ1-2, with TRBD1 matching over 8 bases. The CDR3 bases are TGTGCCAGTAGTTCGGACCCCAGGGGGAAGGGGACAGGCCTCTCGTCCTTAGCTAACTATGGCTACACCTTC. It yields the protein CASSSDPRGKGTGLSSLANYGYTF.